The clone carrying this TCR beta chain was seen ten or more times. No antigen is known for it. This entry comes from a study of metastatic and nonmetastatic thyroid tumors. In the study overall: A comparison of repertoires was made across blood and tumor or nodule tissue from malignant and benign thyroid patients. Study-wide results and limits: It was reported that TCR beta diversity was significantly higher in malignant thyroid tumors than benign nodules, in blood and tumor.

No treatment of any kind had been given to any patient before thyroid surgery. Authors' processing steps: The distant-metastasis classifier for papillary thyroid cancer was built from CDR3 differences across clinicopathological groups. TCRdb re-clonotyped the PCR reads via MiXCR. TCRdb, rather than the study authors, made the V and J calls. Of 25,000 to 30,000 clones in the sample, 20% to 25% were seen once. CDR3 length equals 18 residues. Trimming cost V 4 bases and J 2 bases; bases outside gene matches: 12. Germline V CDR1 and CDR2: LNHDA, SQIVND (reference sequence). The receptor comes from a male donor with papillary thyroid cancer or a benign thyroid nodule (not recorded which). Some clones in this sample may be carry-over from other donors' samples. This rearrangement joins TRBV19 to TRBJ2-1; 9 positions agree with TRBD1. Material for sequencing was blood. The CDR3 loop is CASSTRKPGQGTYNEQFF. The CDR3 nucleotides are TGTGCCAGTAGTACAAGAAAGCCGGGACAGGGAACCTACAATGAGCAGTTCTTC.